The source of this T cell receptor (beta chain) is a study of glioma-infiltrating T cells. Using RNA template, CDR3s of TCR alpha and beta were amplified with iRepertoire arm-PCR. TCRdb ran MiXCR on the multiplex PCR reads and lists one entry per CDR3 protein. In the table there are some 10,000 distinct CDR3 sequences, approximately 58% of which are singletons. This CDR3 region has 15 residues. V shed 2 bases, J shed 2 bases, and the junction held 4 bases outside the gene matches. Per the germline V gene, CDR1 is SNHLY and CDR2 is FYNNEI. This clonotype has only one observation. Source material: glioma tissue, nonneoplastic brain tissue, or PBMCs (not recorded which). The receptor comes from a human donor with low-grade glioma or glioblastoma, undergoing nonglioma brain surgery, or in good health (not recorded which). The chain has TRBV2 and TRBJ2-3; 7 nucleotides match TRBD2. The chain's CDR3 is CASSESGGPTDTQYF. The CDR3 region has the DNA TGTGCCAGCAGTGAATCGGGAGGCCCCACAGATACGCAGTATTTT.